The T cell receptor beta chain under discussion was sequenced for a study of CD8 T cells in ankylosing spondylitis. By quantitative 5'-RACE with molecular barcodes, the TCR beta libraries were made. TCRdb redid the calling of the 5' RACE reads with MiXCR, one entry per CDR3 protein. Of roughly 40,000 distinct CDR3 sequences listed, 2.7% are singletons. Ten or more counts support this clonotype. Its antigen remains unidentified. Findings of the study overall: As reported, disease-linked clones showed significant enrichment in matched ankylosing spondylitis synovial fluid. A motif of seven or eight highly homologous TCR beta variants was seen as apparently characteristic of ankylosing spondylitis blood.

With 4 bases removed from V and 5 bases from J, the gap between germline ends came to 12 bases. CDR1 is SGDLS, CDR2 YYNGEE, per germline. The CDR3 consists of 13 residues. The sequence derives from a male donor with ankylosing spondylitis or in good health (not recorded which). V is TRBV9 and J is TRBJ1-1; D unresolved. Sequences were obtained from blood, either unsorted or a sorted T cell fraction (not recorded which). This CDR3 reads CASSPTSGTEAFF. The CDR3 nucleotides read TGTGCCAGCAGCCCCACGTCGGGGACTGAAGCTTTCTTT.